This TCR beta chain was captured by sequencing in a study of control samples from healthy donors and cancer patients. Produced via immunoSEQ multiplex PCR; TCRdb's table is partial and in-frame only. Among around 99,000 clones, 85% to 90% were seen once, and the ten largest hold about 16%. Turning to this clone: Other nucleotide sequences in the sample specify the same CDR3.

The CDR3 is made up of 12 amino acids. V lost 8 bases, J lost 4 bases, and 9 bases lay in between. Germline V gives CDR1 ENHRY, CDR2 SYGVKD. This TCR was sampled from a woman between 45 and 60 years old in good health. The sequenced sample was blood. This rearrangement joins TRBV10-3 to TRBJ1-5; no clear D gene. CDR3 sequence reads: CAIGPVNQPQHF. For the CDR3, the DNA is TGTGCCATCGGACCCGTAAATCAGCCCCAGCATTTT.